The 5 T cell receptor beta chains listed next were all sequenced from one sample in a study of cytomegalovirus exposure and HLA in healthy donors. PCR involved 60 Vbeta and 13 Jbeta primers. TCRdb's table, derived via immunoSEQ multiplex PCR, lists solely in-frame clones and lacks some. This sample has just over 95,000 clones; roughly three quarters occur once, and the top ten carry 4.9%. The sample consisted of PBMCs. The receptors come from a woman aged 40-49 years in good health and CMV-seronegative.

V is TRBV19 and J is TRBJ2-7; 11 bases are shared with TRBD2. The J segment lost 3 bases and the V segment lost 3 bases, leaving 4 bases of the junction unmatched. The CDR3 is 15 residues long. Per the germline V gene, CDR1 is LNHDA and CDR2 is SQIVND (reference sequence). The CDR3 sequence is CASSILAGGVYEQYF. CDR3 DNA sequence: TGTGCCAGTAGTATTCTAGCGGGGGGAGTCTACGAGCAGTACTTC.

This clone was counted a few times. V and J are TRBV5-1 and TRBJ2-5; TRBD1 matches 9 bases. This CDR3 has 15 residues. Germline-derived CDR1 and CDR2 are SGHRS and YFSETQ. Losses at the gene ends were 3 bases for V and 1 base for J; bases not matched to a gene: 4. CDR3 in amino acids: CASSSGDRAQETQYF. The DNA of the CDR3 is TGCGCCAGCAGCTCCGGGGACAGGGCCCAAGAGACCCAGTACTTC.

The rearrangement uses TRBV18 and TRBJ2-3; D might be TRBD2 (5 bases). Germline CDR1 is KGHSH and CDR2 is LQKENI. V was pared by 0 bases and J by 2 bases, with 9 bases between. The CDR3 sequence is 15 residues long. The CDR3 DNA follows: TGTGCCAGCTCACCACCGGGCGGGTACACAGATACGCAGTATTTT. Translated: CASSPPGGYTDTQYF.

This chain links TRBV29-1 with TRBJ2-1, with a tentative D call TRBD1 (6 bases). Trimming cost V 1 base and J 0 bases, with 10 bases left between them. Germline CDR1 and CDR2: SQVTM and ANQGSEA. There are 15 residues in the CDR3. This CDR3 reads CSVEVQGHSYNEQFF. CDR3 DNA sequence: TGCAGCGTTGAAGTGCAGGGGCACTCCTACAATGAGCAGTTCTTC.

V is TRBV4-1 and J is TRBJ2-7, with TRBD2 matching over 7 bases. The CDR3 is 14 amino acids. The V gene's germline CDR1 is MGHRA and CDR2 YSYEKL. V shed 4 bases, J shed 3 bases, and the junction held 6 bases outside the gene matches. The CDR3 nucleotides read TGCGCCAGCAGCCGACTTGCGGGGGTCTACGAGCAGTACTTC. Protein: CASSRLAGVYEQYF.